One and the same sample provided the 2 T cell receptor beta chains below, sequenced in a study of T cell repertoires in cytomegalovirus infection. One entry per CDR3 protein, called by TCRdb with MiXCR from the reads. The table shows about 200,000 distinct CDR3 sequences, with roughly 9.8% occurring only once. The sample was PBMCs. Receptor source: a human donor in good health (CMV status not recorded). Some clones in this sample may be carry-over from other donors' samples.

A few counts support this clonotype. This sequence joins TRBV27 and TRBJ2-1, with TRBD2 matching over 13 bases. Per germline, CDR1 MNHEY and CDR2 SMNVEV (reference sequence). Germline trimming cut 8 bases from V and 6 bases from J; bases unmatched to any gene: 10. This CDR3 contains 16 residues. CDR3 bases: TGTGCCAGCGGAACCGAACTAGCGGGAGGGTTCAATGAGCAGTTCTTC. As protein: CASGTELAGGFNEQFF.

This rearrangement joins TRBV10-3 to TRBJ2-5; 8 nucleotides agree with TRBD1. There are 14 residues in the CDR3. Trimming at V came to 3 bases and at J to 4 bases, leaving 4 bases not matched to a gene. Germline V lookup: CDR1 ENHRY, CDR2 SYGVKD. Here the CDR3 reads CAISEGQGGETQYF. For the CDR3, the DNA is TGTGCCATCAGTGAAGGACAGGGAGGAGAGACCCAGTACTTC.